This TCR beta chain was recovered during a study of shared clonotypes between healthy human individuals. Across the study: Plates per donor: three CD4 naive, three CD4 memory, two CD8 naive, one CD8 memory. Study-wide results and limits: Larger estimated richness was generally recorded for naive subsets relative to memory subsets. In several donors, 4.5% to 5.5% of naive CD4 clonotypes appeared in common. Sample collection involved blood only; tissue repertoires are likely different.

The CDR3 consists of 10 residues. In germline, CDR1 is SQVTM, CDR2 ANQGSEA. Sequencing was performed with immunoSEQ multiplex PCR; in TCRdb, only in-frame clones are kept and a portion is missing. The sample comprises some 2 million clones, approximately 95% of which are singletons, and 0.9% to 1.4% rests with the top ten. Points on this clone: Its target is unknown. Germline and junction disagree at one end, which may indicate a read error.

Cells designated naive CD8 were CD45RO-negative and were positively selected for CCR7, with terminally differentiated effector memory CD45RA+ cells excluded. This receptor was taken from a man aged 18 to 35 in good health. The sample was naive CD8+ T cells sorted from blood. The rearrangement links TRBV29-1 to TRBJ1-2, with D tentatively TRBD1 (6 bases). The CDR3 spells CSVVIQGFLF. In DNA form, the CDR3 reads TGCAGCGTTGTCATTCAGGGGTTCTTGTTC.